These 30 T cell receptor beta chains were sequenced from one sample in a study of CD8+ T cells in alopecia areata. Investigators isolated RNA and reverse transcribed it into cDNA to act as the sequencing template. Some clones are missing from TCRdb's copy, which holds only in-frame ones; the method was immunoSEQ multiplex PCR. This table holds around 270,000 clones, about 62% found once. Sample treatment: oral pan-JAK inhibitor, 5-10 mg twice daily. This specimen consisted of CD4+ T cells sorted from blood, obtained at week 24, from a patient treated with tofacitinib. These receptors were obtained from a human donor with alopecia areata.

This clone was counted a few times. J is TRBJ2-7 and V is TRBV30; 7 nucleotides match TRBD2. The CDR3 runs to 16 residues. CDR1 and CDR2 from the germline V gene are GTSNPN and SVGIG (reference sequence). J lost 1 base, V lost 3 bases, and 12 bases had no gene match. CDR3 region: CAWRSVFSGVSYEQYF. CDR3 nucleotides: TGTGCCTGGAGATCCGTGTTCAGCGGGGTTTCCTACGAGCAGTACTTC.

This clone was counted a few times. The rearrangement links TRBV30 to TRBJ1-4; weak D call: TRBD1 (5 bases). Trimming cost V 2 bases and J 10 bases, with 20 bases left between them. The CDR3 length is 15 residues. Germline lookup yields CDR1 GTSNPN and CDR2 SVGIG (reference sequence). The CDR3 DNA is TGTGCCTGGAGTCCTTCTATGGCAGGGACGGGAAAACTGTTTTTT. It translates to CAWSPSMAGTGKLFF.

In DNA form, the CDR3 reads TGTGCCAGCAGCCTCGTCCGGGACAGTAGCACAGATACGCAGTATTTT. It is translated as CASSLVRDSSTDTQYF. V gene TRBV4-2 combines with J gene TRBJ2-3, with 7 bases fitting TRBD1. The CDR3 sequence is 16 residues long. Germline V gene lookup returns CDR1 LGHNA and CDR2 YNFKEQ. V lost 4 bases to trimming and J lost 0 bases; unmatched junction nucleotides: 7.

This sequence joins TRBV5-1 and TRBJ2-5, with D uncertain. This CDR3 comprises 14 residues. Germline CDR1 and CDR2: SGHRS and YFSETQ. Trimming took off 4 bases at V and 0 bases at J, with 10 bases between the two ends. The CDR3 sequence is CASSLDPNQETQYF. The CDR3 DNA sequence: TGCGCCAGCAGCCTCGACCCGAACCAAGAGACCCAGTACTTC.

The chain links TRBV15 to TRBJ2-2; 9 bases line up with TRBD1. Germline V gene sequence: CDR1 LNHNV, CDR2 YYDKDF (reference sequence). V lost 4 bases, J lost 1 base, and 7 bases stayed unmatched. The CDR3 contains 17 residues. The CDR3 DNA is TGTGCCACCAGCACCCGAGGGACAGGGCGGAACACCGGGGAGCTGTTTTTT. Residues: CATSTRGTGRNTGELFF.

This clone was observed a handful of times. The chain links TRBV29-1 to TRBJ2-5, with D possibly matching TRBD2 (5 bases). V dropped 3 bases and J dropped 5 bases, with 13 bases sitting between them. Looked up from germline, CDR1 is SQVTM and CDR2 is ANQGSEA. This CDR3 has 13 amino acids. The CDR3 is CSVEEVVAETQYF. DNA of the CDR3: TGCAGCGTTGAGGAGGTTGTGGCGGAGACCCAGTACTTC.

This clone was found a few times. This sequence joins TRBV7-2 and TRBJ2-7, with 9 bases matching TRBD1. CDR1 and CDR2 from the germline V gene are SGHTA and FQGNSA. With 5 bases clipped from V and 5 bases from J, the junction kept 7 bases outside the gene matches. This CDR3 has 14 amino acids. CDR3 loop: CASSRGQGVDEQYF. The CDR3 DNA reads TGTGCCAGCAGCCGGGGACAGGGCGTTGACGAGCAGTACTTC.

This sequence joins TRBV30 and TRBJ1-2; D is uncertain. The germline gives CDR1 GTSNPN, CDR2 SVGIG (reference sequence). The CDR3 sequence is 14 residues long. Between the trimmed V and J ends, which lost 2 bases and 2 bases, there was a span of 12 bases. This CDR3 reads CAWSRNSLNYGYTF. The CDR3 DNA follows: TGTGCCTGGAGTAGGAACAGTCTGAACTATGGCTACACCTTC. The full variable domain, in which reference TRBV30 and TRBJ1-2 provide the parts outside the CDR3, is SQTIHQWPATLVQPVGSPLSLECTVEGTSNPNLYWYRQAAGRGLQLLFYSVGIGQISSEVPQNLSASRPQDRQFILSSKKLLLSDSGFYLCAWSRNSLNYGYTFGSGTRLTVV.

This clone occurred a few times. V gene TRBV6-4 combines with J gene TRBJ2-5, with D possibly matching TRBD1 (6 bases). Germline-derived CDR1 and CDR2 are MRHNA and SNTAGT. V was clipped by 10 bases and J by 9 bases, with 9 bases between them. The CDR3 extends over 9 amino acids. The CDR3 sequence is CATHRAQYF. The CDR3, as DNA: TGTGCCACCCACAGGGCCCAGTACTTC.

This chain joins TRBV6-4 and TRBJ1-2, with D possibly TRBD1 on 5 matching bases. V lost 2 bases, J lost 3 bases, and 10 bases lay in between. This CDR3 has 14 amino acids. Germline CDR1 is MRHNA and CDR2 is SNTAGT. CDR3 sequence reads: CASSDRGGDYGYTF. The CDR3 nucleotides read TGTGCCAGCAGTGACAGGGGCGGCGACTATGGCTACACCTTC.

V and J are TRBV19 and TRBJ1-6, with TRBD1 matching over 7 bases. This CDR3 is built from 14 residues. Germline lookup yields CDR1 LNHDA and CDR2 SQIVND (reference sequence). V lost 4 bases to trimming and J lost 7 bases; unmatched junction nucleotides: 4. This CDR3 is CASSSGTENSPLHF. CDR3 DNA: TGTGCCAGTAGTAGCGGGACAGAAAATTCACCCCTCCACTTT.

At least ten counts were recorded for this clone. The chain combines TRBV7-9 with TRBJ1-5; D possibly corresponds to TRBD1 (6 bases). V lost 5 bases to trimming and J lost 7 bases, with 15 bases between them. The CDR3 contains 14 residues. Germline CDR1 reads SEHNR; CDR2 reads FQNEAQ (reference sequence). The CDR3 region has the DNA TGTGCCAGCAGCCGCGATGGGGGCGGGCAGCCCCAGCATTTT. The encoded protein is CASSRDGGGQPQHF.

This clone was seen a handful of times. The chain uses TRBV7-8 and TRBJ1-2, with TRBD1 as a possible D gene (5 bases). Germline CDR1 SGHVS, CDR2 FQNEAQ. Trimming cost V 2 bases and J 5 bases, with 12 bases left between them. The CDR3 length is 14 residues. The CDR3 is CASSLLRAGYGYTF. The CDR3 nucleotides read TGTGCCAGCAGCTTACTCAGGGCCGGTTATGGCTACACCTTC. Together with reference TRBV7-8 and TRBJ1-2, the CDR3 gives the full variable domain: GAGVSQSPRYKVAKRGQDVALRCDPISGHVSLFWYQQALGQGPEFLTYFQNEAQLDKSGLPSDRFFAERPEGSVSTLKIQRTQQEDSAVYLCASSLLRAGYGYTFGSGTRLTVV.

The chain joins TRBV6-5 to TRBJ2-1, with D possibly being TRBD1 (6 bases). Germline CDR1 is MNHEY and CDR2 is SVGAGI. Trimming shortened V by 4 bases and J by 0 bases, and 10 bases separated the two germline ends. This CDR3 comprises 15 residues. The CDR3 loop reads CASSSRGSSYNEQFF. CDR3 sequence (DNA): TGTGCCAGCAGTTCTAGGGGGAGCTCCTACAATGAGCAGTTCTTC.

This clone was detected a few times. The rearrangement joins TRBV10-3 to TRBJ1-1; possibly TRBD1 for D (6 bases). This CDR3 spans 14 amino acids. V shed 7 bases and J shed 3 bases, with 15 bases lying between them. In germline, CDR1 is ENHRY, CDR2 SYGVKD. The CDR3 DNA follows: TGTGCCATCACTCGGGGGCTGAGCGACACTGAAGCTTTCTTT. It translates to CAITRGLSDTEAFF.

The CDR3 nucleotides read TGCGCCAGCAGCATAGGACGGGACTACAATGAGCAGTTCTTC. Translated, it gives CASSIGRDYNEQFF. J is TRBJ2-1 and V is TRBV5-1; a possible D gene is TRBD2 (5 bases). The CDR3 runs to 14 residues. Germline CDR1 is SGHRS and CDR2 is YFSETQ. V lost 4 bases, J lost 3 bases, and 11 bases lay in between.

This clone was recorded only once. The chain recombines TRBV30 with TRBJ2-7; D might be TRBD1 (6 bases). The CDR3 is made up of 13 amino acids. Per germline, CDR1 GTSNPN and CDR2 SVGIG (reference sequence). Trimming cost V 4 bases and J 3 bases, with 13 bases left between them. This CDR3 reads CAWIQGRGYEQYF. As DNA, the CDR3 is TGTGCCTGGATACAGGGTAGGGGCTACGAGCAGTACTTC.

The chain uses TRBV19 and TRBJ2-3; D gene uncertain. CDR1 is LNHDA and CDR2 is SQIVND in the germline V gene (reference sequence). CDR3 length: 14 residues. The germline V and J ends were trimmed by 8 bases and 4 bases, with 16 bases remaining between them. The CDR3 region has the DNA TGTGCCAGTCGAATGGGGTTTGGCGCAGATACGCAGTATTTT. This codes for CASRMGFGADTQYF.

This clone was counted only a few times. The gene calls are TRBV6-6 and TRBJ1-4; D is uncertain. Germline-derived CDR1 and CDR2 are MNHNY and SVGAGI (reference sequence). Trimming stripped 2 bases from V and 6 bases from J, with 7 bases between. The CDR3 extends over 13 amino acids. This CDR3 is CASSYGGYEKLFF. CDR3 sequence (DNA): TGTGCCAGCAGTTACGGCGGGTATGAAAAACTGTTTTTT.

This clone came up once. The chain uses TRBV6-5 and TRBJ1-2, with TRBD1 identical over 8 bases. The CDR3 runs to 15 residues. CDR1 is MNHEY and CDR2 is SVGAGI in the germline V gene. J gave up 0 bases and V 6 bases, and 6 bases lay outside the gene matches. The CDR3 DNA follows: TGTGCCAGCAGGCGGACAGGGCTAGCTAACTATGGCTACACCTTC. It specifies CASRRTGLANYGYTF.

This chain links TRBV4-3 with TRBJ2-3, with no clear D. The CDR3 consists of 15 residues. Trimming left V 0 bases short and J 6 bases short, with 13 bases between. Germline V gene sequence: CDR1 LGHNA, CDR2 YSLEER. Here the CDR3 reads CASSQDGGTRDTQYF. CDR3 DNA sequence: TGCGCCAGCAGCCAAGACGGCGGTACCAGGGATACGCAGTATTTT.

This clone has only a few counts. In DNA form, the CDR3 reads TGCGCCAGCCCGGACGGCGGAACCTACGAGCAGTACTTC. Encoded protein: CASPDGGTYEQYF. The chain has TRBV5-1 and TRBJ2-7; the D is unclear. V lost 7 bases and J 2 bases, leaving 13 bases between the germline ends. The germline V gene encodes CDR1 SGHRS and CDR2 YFSETQ. CDR3 length: 13 residues.

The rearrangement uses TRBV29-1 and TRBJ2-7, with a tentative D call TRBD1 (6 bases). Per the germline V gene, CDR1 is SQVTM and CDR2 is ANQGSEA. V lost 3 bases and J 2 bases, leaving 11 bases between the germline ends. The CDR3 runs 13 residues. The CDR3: CSVERQATYEQYF. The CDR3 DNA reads TGCAGCGTTGAGAGACAGGCCACCTACGAGCAGTACTTC.

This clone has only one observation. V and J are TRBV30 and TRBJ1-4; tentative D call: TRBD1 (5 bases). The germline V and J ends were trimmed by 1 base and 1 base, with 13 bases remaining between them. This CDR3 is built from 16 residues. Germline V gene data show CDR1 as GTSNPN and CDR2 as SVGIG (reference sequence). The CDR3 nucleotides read TGTGCCTGGAGTGCCCACCGACAGCAAACTAATGAAAAACTGTTTTTT. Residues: CAWSAHRQQTNEKLFF.

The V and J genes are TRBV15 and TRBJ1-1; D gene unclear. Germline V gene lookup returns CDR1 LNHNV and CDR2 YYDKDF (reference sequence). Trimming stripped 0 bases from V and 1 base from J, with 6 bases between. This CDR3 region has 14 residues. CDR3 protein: CATSRDSSNTEAFF. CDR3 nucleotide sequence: TGTGCCACCAGCAGAGATTCATCGAACACTGAAGCTTTCTTT.

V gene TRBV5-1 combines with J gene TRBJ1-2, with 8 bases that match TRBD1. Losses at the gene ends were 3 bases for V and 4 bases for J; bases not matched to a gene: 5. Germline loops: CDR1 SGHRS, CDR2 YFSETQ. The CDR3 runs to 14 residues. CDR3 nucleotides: TGCGCCAGCAGCTCGGACAGGGCTGGCTATGGCTACACCTTC. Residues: CASSSDRAGYGYTF.

This chain's CDR3 is CAWSVRQGEQYF. The CDR3 DNA is TGTGCCTGGAGTGTACGGCAGGGCGAGCAGTACTTC. The rearrangement links TRBV30 to TRBJ2-7; perhaps TRBD1 as D (5 bases). This CDR3 has 12 amino acids. The ends were cut back, 0 bases at V and 6 bases at J, with 9 bases in the middle. Germline CDR1 is GTSNPN and CDR2 is SVGIG (reference sequence).

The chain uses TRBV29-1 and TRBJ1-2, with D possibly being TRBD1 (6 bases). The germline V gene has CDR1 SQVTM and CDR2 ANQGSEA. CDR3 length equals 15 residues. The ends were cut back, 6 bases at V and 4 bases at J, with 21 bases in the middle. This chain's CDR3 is CSVEYSGAGGYGYTF. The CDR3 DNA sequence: TGCAGCGTGGAATACTCAGGGGCCGGGGGCTATGGCTACACCTTC.

CDR3 protein: CASSSPGLAAYEQYF. Written as DNA, the CDR3 is TGTGCCAGCAGCTCACCGGGACTAGCGGCCTACGAGCAGTACTTC. V gene TRBV5-6 combines with J gene TRBJ2-7; TRBD2 matches 11 bases. The CDR3 runs to 15 residues. V gave up 3 bases and J gave up 2 bases; unmatched junction bases: 4. Germline V gene lookup returns CDR1 SGHDT and CDR2 YYEEEE.

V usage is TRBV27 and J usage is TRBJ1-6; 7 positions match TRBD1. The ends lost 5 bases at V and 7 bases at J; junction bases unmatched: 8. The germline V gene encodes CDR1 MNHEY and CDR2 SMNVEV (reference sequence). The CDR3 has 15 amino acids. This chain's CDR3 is CASSQLGGQNSPLHF. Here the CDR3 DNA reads TGTGCCAGCAGTCAGCTTGGGGGACAGAATTCACCCCTCCACTTT.